This paragraph covers one T cell receptor beta chain sequence. Its matching antigen is unknown. Time point reported: pre-sensitization, week 0. Specified treatment: therapeutic diphenylcyclopropenone sensitization with weekly scalp DPC. The V gene's germline CDR1 is ENHRY and CDR2 SYGVKD. With 6 bases clipped from V and 4 bases from J, the junction kept 3 bases outside the gene matches. This CDR3 is built from 14 residues. This record comes from a study of human T cells and chemical hapten exposure. A single record per CDR3 protein comes from TCRdb applying MiXCR to the RACE reads. The data hold under 300,000 distinct CDR3 sequences, with over 7.5% observed a single time. Study observations and caveats: Patch test scores rose with PT1 expanded TCR counts, a positive correlation.

This specimen consisted of whole blood, obtained in connection with sensitization to the hapten diphenylcyclopropenone (DPC). The receptor's source is a man between 18 and 29 years old with alopecia areata. Some clones in this sample may be carry-over from other donors' samples. J is TRBJ1-6 and V is TRBV10-3, with TRBD1 identical over 7 bases. In DNA, the CDR3 is TGTGCCATCAGGGGGACAGATTATAATTCACCCCTCCACTTT. Its translation: CAIRGTDYNSPLHF.